The 10 T cell receptor beta chains listed next were all sequenced from one sample in a study of CD8 T cells in Susac syndrome (dated by TCRdb to between 2017 and 2020). The method was the immunoSEQ multiplex PCR assay. RNA was extracted using the RNeasy kit, and roughly 0.45 to 1 microgram was reverse transcribed with random hexamers. In TCRdb, the public reads were trimmed at Q25 with fastp and aligned with MiXCR, with productive beta chains retained. CDR3 protein duplicates are merged, each entry listing the most common genes and DNA. A total of about 140,000 distinct CDR3 sequences appear in this sample, 95% of them only once. The ten biggest clones cover about 0.18% of the sample. The sequencing input was CD8+ T cells from PBMCs. These TCRs come from a human donor with Susac syndrome.

In DNA, the CDR3 is TGCGCCAGCAGCCAGGTGACTCAGAATGAGCAGTTCTTC. Its translation: CASSQVTQNEQFF. This chain joins TRBV4-1 and TRBJ2-1; D uncertain. The CDR3 covers 13 residues. Trimming left V 3 bases short and J 7 bases short, with 10 bases between. Germline V gene lookup returns CDR1 MGHRA and CDR2 YSYEKL.

The chain employs TRBV5-1 and TRBJ2-7; D unclear. The length of the CDR3 is 14 residues. Germline lookup yields CDR1 SGHRS and CDR2 YFSETQ. Trimming shortened V by 4 bases and J by 0 bases, and 11 bases separated the two germline ends. CDR3 sequence reads: CASSLGENSYEQYF. DNA of the CDR3: TGCGCCAGCAGCCTTGGTGAGAACTCCTACGAGCAGTACTTC.

The chain uses TRBV7-6 and TRBJ2-1; no firm D call. Germline CDR1 SGHVS, CDR2 FNYEAQ. V was trimmed by 1 base and J by 5 bases, leaving 12 bases between them. CDR3 length equals 15 residues. The CDR3 region has the DNA TGTGCCAGCAGCTTAGGTTTAGCTCCGAACAATGAGCAGTTCTTC. Translation gives CASSLGLAPNNEQFF.

The chain carries TRBV27 and TRBJ2-2; D gene ambiguous. This CDR3 is 11 amino acids long. Germline CDR1 is MNHEY and CDR2 is SMNVEV (reference sequence). Trimming pared 5 bases from V and 4 bases from J, leaving 2 bases between. Written as DNA, the CDR3 is TGTGCCAGCAGTACCACCGGGGAGCTGTTTTTT. It is translated as CASSTTGELFF.

With respect to this clonotype: The junction departs from the called germline gene at one end, perhaps through a read error. The rearrangement links TRBV7-7 to TRBJ2-2; D unclear. The CDR3 runs 13 residues. Germline CDR1 and CDR2: SSHAT and FNYEAQ (reference sequence). The CDR3 loop reads CASSFHITGELFF. CDR3 in DNA: TGTGCTAGCAGCTTCCACATCACCGGGGAGCTGTTTTTT.

The rearrangement links TRBV20-1 to TRBJ2-3, with no clear D. V lost 3 bases, J lost 0 bases, and 10 bases lay in between. This CDR3 is 14 amino acids long. CDR1 is DFQATT and CDR2 is SNEGSKA in the germline V gene (reference sequence). CDR3 bases: TGCAGTGCTAGGCGGCGGAGAAGCACAGATACGCAGTATTTT. It specifies CSARRRRSTDTQYF.

The V call is TRBV20-1, the J call TRBJ2-7; tentative D call: TRBD1 (6 bases). The V and J ends lost 5 bases and 7 bases respectively, with 12 bases between them. The CDR3 has 11 residues. The germline V gene has CDR1 DFQATT and CDR2 SNEGSKA (reference sequence). The CDR3 DNA sequence: TGCAGTGCTTTTACAGGGCGGGAGCAGTACTTC. Translation gives CSAFTGREQYF.

The chain uses TRBV3-1 and TRBJ1-1; D not certain. With 2 bases removed from V and 0 bases from J, the gap between germline ends came to 10 bases. The germline gives CDR1 LGHDT, CDR2 YNNKEL (reference sequence). CDR3 length equals 15 residues. The CDR3 DNA sequence: TGTGCCAGCAGCCAACAGAGCACCATGAACACTGAAGCTTTCTTT. The encoded protein is CASSQQSTMNTEAFF.

The chain joins TRBV6-5 to TRBJ1-4; D ambiguous. This CDR3 region has 13 residues. Germline CDR1 MNHEY, CDR2 SVGAGI. Trimming took 6 bases from V and 7 from J, leaving 12 bases between them. CDR3 DNA sequence: TGTGCCAGCAGGCCCGACTACTTTGAAAAACTGTTTTTT. It yields the protein CASRPDYFEKLFF.

This clonotype showed up just once. The rearrangement joins TRBV12-3 or TRBV12-4 to TRBJ1-5, with 7 bases that match TRBD1. The V segment lost 5 bases and the J segment 1 base; nucleotides outside the gene matches: 5. The CDR3 is 15 amino acids. The CDR3 nucleotides are TGTGCCAGCAGTCCGGACAGGAGAAGCAATCAGCCCCAGCATTTT. Translation gives CASSPDRRSNQPQHF.